Below are 4 T cell receptor beta chains sequenced from a single sample in a study of cytomegalovirus exposure and HLA in healthy donors. In the PCR, 60 Vbeta and 13 Jbeta primers were used. Sequencing used immunoSEQ multiplex PCR; TCRdb keeps in-frame clones, though not all of them. Here the sample spans some 98,000 clones, roughly three quarters being singletons. Sequencing input: PBMCs. The receptors originated from a female donor in good health and CMV-seronegative.

This clone was observed a few times. The chain employs TRBV2 and TRBJ2-7; D is undetermined. Trimming took 3 bases from V and 6 from J, leaving 9 bases between them. Germline CDR1 and CDR2: SNHLY and FYNNEI. The CDR3 sequence is 12 residues long. The CDR3 here is CASSDAGGEQYF. The CDR3 DNA is TGTGCCAGCAGTGACGCCGGCGGCGAGCAGTACTTC.

The gene calls are TRBV7-6 and TRBJ2-1; tentative D call: TRBD2 (6 bases). The germline V and J ends were trimmed by 1 base and 15 bases, with 13 bases remaining between them. Germline lookup yields CDR1 SGHVS and CDR2 FNYEAQ. The CDR3 totals 12 residues. The CDR3 is CASSLDRRDVFF. CDR3 coding DNA: TGTGCCAGCAGCTTAGATAGGAGGGATGTGTTCTTC.

The chain is built from TRBV7-6 and TRBJ1-1; perhaps TRBD1 as D (5 bases). V dropped 5 bases and J dropped 0 bases, with 13 bases sitting between them. CDR1 is SGHVS and CDR2 is FNYEAQ in the germline V gene. This CDR3 is built from 15 residues. This CDR3 is CASSPAGLLNTEAFF. The CDR3 DNA reads as TGTGCCAGCAGCCCCGCGGGACTGTTGAACACTGAAGCTTTCTTT.

The CDR3 is CATGRVYGVSGNTIYF. DNA for the CDR3: TGTGCCACCGGGAGGGTCTATGGGGTGTCTGGAAACACCATATATTTT. The chain is built from TRBV28 and TRBJ1-3; no firm D call. There are 16 residues in the CDR3. CDR1 is MDHEN, CDR2 SYDVKM, per germline. V lost 10 bases to trimming and J lost 1 base, with 20 bases between them.